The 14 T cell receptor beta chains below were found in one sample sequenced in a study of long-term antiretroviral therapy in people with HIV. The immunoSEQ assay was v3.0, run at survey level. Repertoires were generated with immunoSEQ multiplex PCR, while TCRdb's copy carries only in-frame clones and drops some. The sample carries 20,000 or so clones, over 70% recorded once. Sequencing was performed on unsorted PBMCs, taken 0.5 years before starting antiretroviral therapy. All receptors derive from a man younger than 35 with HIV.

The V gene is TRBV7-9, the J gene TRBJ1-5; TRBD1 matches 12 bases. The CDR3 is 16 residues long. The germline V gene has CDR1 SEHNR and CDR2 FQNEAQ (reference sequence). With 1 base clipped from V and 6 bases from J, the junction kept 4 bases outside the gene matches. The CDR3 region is CASSLEGTGGGQPQHF. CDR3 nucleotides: TGTGCCAGCAGCTTAGAGGGGACAGGGGGCGGTCAGCCCCAGCATTTT.

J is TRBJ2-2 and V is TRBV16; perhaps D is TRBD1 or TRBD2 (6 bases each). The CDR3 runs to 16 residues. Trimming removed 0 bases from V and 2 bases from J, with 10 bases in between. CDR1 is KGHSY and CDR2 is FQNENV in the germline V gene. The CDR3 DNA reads TGTGCCAGCAGCCAATCAGGGGGGCCCAACACCGGGGAGCTGTTTTTT. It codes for CASSQSGGPNTGELFF. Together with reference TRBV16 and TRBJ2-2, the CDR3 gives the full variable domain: GEEVAQTPKHLVRGEGQKAKLYCAPIKGHSYVFWYQQVLKNEFKFLISFQNENVFDETGMPKERFSAKCLPNSPCSLEIQATKLEDSAVYFCASSQSGGPNTGELFFGEGSRLTVL.

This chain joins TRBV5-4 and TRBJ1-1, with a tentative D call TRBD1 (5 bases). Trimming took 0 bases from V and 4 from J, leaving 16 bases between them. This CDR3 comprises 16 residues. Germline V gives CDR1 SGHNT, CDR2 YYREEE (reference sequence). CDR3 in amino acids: CASSLVRGGDGTEAFF. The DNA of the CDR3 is TGTGCCAGCAGCTTGGTCCGGGGGGGGGACGGCACTGAAGCTTTCTTT.

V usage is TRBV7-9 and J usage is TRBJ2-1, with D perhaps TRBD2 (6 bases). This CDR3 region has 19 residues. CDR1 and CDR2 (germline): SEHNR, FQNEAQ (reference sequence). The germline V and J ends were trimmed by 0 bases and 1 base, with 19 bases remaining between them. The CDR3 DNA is TGTGCCAGCAGCTTAGCCCGGGACTTTCCAACCCAGTCCTACAATGAGCAGTTCTTC. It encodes CASSLARDFPTQSYNEQFF.

Written as DNA, the CDR3 is TGTGCCAGCACCGGGACAGTGGATCAGCCCCAGCATTTT. Translation gives CASTGTVDQPQHF. J is TRBJ1-5 and V is TRBV6-1; 7 positions match TRBD1. The CDR3 is 13 amino acids. Germline lookup yields CDR1 MNHNS and CDR2 SASEGT. V trimming: 7 bases; J trimming: 5 bases; junction bases outside the gene matches: 5.

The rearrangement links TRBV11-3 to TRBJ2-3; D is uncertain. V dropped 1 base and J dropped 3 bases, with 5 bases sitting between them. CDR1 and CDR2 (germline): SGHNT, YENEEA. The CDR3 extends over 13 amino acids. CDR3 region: CASSLGRTDTQYF. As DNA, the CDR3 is TGTGCCAGCAGCTTAGGACGGACAGATACGCAGTATTTT.

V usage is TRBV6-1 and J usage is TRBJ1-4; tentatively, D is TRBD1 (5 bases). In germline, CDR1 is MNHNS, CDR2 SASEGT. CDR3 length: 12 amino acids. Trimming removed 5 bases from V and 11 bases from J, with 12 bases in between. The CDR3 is CASSTGTNKLFF. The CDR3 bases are TGTGCCAGCAGTACCGGGACCAATAAACTGTTTTTT.

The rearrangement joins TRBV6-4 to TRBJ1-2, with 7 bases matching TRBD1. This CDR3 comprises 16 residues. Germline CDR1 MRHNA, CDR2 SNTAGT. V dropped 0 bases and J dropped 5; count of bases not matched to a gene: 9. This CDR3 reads CASSDSKGGGSYGYTF. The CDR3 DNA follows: TGTGCCAGCAGTGACTCGAAAGGGGGCGGGAGTTATGGCTACACCTTC.

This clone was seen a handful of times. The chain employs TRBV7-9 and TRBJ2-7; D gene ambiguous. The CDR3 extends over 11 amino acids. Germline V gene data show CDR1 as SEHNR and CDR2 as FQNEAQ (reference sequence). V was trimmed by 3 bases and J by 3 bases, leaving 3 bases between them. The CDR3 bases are TGTGCCAGCAGCTTGAGCTACGAGCAGTACTTC. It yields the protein CASSLSYEQYF.

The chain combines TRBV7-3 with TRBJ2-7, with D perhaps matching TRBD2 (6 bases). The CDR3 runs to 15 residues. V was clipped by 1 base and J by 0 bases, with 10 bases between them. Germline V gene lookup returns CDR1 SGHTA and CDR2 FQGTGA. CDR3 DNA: TGTGCCAGCAGCTTAAAGGCCGGGGGCTCCTACGAGCAGTACTTC. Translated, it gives CASSLKAGGSYEQYF.

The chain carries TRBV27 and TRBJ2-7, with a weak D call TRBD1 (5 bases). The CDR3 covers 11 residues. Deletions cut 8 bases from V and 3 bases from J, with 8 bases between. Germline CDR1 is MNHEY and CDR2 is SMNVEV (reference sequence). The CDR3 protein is CASQGNYEQYF. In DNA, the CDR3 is TGTGCCAGCCAGGGAAACTACGAGCAGTACTTC.

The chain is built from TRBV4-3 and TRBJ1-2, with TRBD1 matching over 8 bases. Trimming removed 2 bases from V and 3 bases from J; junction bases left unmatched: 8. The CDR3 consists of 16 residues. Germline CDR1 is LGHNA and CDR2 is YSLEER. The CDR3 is CASSQYSGGADYGYTF. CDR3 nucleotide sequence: TGCGCCAGCAGCCAATACTCAGGGGGCGCCGACTATGGCTACACCTTC.

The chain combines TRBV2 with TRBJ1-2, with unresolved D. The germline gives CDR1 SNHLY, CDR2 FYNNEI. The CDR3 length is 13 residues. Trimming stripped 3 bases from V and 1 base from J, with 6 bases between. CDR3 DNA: TGTGCCAGCAGTGACGGGGATAACTATGGCTACACCTTC. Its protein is CASSDGDNYGYTF. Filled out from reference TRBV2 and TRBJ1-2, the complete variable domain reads EPEVTQTPSHQVTQMGQEVILRCVPISNHLYFYWYRQILGQKVEFLVSFYNNEISEKSEIFDDQFSVERPDGSNFTLKIRSTKLEDSAMYFCASSDGDNYGYTFGSGTRLTVV.

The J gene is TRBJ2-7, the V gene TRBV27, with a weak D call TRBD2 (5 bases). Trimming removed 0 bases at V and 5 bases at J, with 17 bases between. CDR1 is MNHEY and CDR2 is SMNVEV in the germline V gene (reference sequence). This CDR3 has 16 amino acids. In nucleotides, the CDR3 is TGTGCCAGCAGTTTATCCCCCTACGGACTCGACGACGAGCAGTACTTC. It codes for CASSLSPYGLDDEQYF.